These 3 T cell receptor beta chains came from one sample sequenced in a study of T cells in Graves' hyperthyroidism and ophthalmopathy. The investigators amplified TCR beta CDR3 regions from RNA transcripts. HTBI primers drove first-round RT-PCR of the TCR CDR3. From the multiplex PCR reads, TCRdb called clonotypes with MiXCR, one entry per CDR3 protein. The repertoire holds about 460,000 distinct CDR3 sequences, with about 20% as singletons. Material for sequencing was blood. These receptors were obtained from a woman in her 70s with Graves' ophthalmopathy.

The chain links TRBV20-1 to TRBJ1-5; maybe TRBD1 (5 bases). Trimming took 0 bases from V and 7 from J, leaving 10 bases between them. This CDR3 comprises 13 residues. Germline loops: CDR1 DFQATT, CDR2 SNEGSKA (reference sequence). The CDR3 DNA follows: TGCAGTGCTAGAGAACAGGTGGGCCAGCCCCAGCATTTT. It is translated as CSAREQVGQPQHF.

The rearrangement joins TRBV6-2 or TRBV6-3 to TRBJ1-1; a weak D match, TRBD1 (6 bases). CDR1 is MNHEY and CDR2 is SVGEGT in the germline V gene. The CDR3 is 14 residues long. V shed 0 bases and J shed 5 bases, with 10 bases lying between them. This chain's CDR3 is CASSYSIGGTEAFF. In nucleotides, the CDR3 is TGTGCCAGCAGTTACTCGATAGGGGGAACTGAAGCTTTCTTT.

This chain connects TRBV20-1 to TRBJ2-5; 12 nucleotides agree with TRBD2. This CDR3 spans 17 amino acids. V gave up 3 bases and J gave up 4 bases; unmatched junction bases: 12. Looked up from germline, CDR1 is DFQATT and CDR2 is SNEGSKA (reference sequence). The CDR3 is CSASQVKGLAGRETQYF. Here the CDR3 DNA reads TGCAGTGCTAGTCAAGTGAAAGGACTAGCGGGAAGAGAGACCCAGTACTTC.